The T cell receptor beta chain under discussion was sequenced for a study of blood T cell repertoires in COVID-19. About the study: Sites in the United States, Italy and Spain provided acute and convalescent COVID-19 samples. The analysed material was cDNA or gDNA that came from T cells, B-cell-depleted T cells, or PBMCs.

Germline CDR1 SGHRS, CDR2 YFSETQ. CDR3 length equals 15 residues. V gave up 4 bases and J gave up 5 bases; unmatched junction bases: 10. Original analysis: Scientists estimated how many nucleated cells there were by amplifying reference gene primers. Some clones are missing from TCRdb's copy, which holds only in-frame ones; the method was immunoSEQ multiplex PCR. V, J and clone size are taken as reported in that table, and D and trimming were inferred from the DNA itself. The sample holds fewer than 45,000 clones, more than 90% seen once. The sequencing sample was made of peripheral blood. The V and J genes are TRBV5-1 and TRBJ2-7, with 9 bases identical to TRBD1. This TCR was recovered from a human donor in a cohort sampled during active COVID-19. CDR3 nucleotides: TGCGCCAGCAGCACCGCGACAGGGGGTTATGACGAGCAGTACTTC. Protein: CASSTATGGYDEQYF.